The 30 T cell receptor beta chains reported below all come from one sample, sequenced in a study of blood T cell repertoires in COVID-19. Profiling relied on immunoSEQ multiplex PCR, and the TCRdb table lists in-frame clones only, not all of them. The table lists 70,000 to 100,000 clones, 85% to 95% of them singletons. Sequenced sample: peripheral blood. The receptors come from a man in his 60s with acute or convalescent COVID-19.

The genes are TRBV6-5 and TRBJ1-5, with a tentative D call TRBD1 (6 bases). CDR1 MNHEY and CDR2 SVGAGI come from the germline V gene. V lost 8 bases and J 7 bases, leaving 21 bases between the germline ends. CDR3 length equals 15 residues. In DNA form, the CDR3 reads TGTGCCAGCTCCCCGCTGGAAGGGGGTGAGCAGCCCCAGCATTTT. Translated: CASSPLEGGEQPQHF.

The J gene is TRBJ2-1, the V gene TRBV19; TRBD2 matches at 11 bases. Germline loops: CDR1 LNHDA, CDR2 SQIVND (reference sequence). This CDR3 is 18 amino acids long. Trimming cost V 0 bases and J 3 bases; bases outside gene matches: 7. This CDR3 reads CASSIDPPLAGDYNEQFF. The DNA of the CDR3 is TGTGCCAGTAGTATAGATCCCCCACTAGCGGGAGACTACAATGAGCAGTTCTTC.

This chain links TRBV3-1 (or the pseudogene TRBV3-2) with TRBJ1-2, with 7 nucleotides matching TRBD1. With V trimmed by 0 bases and J by 3 bases, 4 bases remained unmatched. The CDR3 length is 15 residues. The germline CDR1 and CDR2 sequences are LGHDT and YNNKEL (reference sequence). CDR3 region: CASSQEGQAYYGYTF. As DNA, the CDR3 is TGTGCCAGCAGCCAAGAAGGACAGGCTTACTATGGCTACACCTTC.

A single count supports this clone. The chain's CDR3 is CASSLRAVAQGNTEAFF. The CDR3 region has the DNA TGTGCCAGCAGCTTAAGGGCGGTGGCGCAGGGAAACACTGAAGCTTTCTTT. The V gene is TRBV7-9, the J gene TRBJ1-1, with D possibly matching TRBD1 (5 bases). This CDR3 has 17 amino acids. The germline gives CDR1 SEHNR, CDR2 FQNEAQ (reference sequence). Trimming took 2 bases from V and 2 from J, leaving 18 bases between them.

The rearrangement joins TRBV6-5 to TRBJ2-2; 9 nucleotides align to TRBD1. Per the germline V gene, CDR1 is MNHEY and CDR2 is SVGAGI. The CDR3 length is 16 residues. V lost 0 bases and J lost 7; bases outside the gene matches: 6. CDR3 sequence reads: CASSYSSGTGIGELFF. The CDR3 DNA follows: TGTGCCAGCAGTTACTCGAGCGGGACAGGGATCGGGGAGCTGTTTTTT.

V and J are TRBV18 and TRBJ1-2, with 7 nucleotides matching TRBD1. Germline V gives CDR1 KGHSH, CDR2 LQKENI. This CDR3 spans 13 amino acids. Trimming took 5 bases from V and 4 from J; bases not matched to a gene: 4. Written as DNA, the CDR3 is TGTGCCAGCTCAAAGGGACAGCCCTATGGCTACACCTTC. This codes for CASSKGQPYGYTF.

The CDR3 loop is CAWNRGQSQETQYF. DNA of the CDR3: TGTGCCTGGAATAGGGGACAGTCCCAAGAGACCCAGTACTTC. This sequence joins TRBV30 and TRBJ2-5; 7 positions agree with TRBD1. The CDR3 contains 14 residues. V was clipped by 4 bases and J by 1 base; unmatched bases: 6. Germline V lookup: CDR1 GTSNPN, CDR2 SVGIG (reference sequence).

The chain combines TRBV29-1 with TRBJ2-1; 10 bases are a match to TRBD2. Losses at the gene ends were 4 bases for V and 8 bases for J; bases not matched to a gene: 8. This CDR3 region has 14 residues. The germline V gene has CDR1 SQVTM and CDR2 ANQGSEA. CDR3 coding DNA: TGCAGCGTTGTGATGGCTAGCGGGAGCCATGAGCAGTTCTTC. Amino acid sequence: CSVVMASGSHEQFF.

The rearrangement joins TRBV19 to TRBJ2-2; 10 bases line up with TRBD2. From germline, CDR1 is LNHDA and CDR2 SQIVND (reference sequence). The CDR3 is made up of 17 amino acids. J was trimmed by 5 bases and V by 3 bases; bases with no gene match: 9. CDR3 in DNA: TGTGCCAGTAGTATCCCGGCTAGCGGGAGAGGGACCGGGGAGCTGTTTTTT. Translating it yields CASSIPASGRGTGELFF.

The chain carries TRBV7-8 and TRBJ2-2, with a tentative D call TRBD2 (6 bases). Trimming removed 4 bases at V and 4 bases at J, with 22 bases between. From germline, CDR1 is SGHVS and CDR2 FQNEAQ. The CDR3 has 18 amino acids. The CDR3 nucleotides read TGTGCCAGCAGCTCCGCAGCTGCGGGATACGGTTCCACCGGGGAGCTGTTTTTT. As protein: CASSSAAAGYGSTGELFF.

V gene TRBV7-9 combines with J gene TRBJ1-6; 8 bases line up with TRBD1. V lost 5 bases to trimming and J lost 7 bases; unmatched junction nucleotides: 7. Germline V gene data show CDR1 as SEHNR and CDR2 as FQNEAQ (reference sequence). The CDR3 runs to 15 residues. In DNA form, the CDR3 reads TGTGCCAGCAGCCAAAAAGGACAGGGAAATTCACCCCTCCACTTT. This codes for CASSQKGQGNSPLHF.

This clone has just one count. The J gene is TRBJ2-2, the V gene TRBV19; 7 bases are a match to TRBD2. The V segment lost 2 bases and the J segment 5 bases; nucleotides outside the gene matches: 8. Germline V CDR1 and CDR2: LNHDA, SQIVND (reference sequence). This CDR3 has 16 residues. This chain's CDR3 is CASSIFAGAGTGELFF. CDR3 DNA sequence: TGTGCCAGTAGTATATTTGCGGGAGCTGGAACCGGGGAGCTGTTTTTT.

A single count supports this clone. The V and J genes are TRBV15 and TRBJ2-7; D is ambiguous. Germline CDR1 is LNHNV and CDR2 is YYDKDF (reference sequence). The V and J ends lost 6 bases and 3 bases respectively, with 12 bases between them. The CDR3 totals 13 residues. DNA for the CDR3: TGTGCCACCAGGGCCAATTACAACTACGAGCAGTACTTC. Encoded protein: CATRANYNYEQYF.

The chain recombines TRBV4-1 with TRBJ2-1; 9 bases fit TRBD1. Germline values: CDR1 MGHRA, CDR2 YSYEKL. CDR3 size: 17 residues. V was pared by 3 bases and J by 7 bases, with 13 bases of the junction left unmatched. The CDR3 loop is CASSQKGQDRGQNEQFF. The CDR3 region has the DNA TGCGCCAGCAGCCAGAAGGGGCAGGACAGGGGACAGAATGAGCAGTTCTTC.

The chain carries TRBV5-4 and TRBJ2-2, with TRBD2 matching over 8 bases. The CDR3 consists of 13 residues. The trim removed 4 bases at V and 7 bases at J, leaving 3 bases unmatched. Germline V gives CDR1 SGHNT, CDR2 YYREEE (reference sequence). The CDR3 reads CASSGGLGGELFF. For the CDR3, the DNA is TGTGCCAGCAGCGGGGGACTAGGCGGGGAGCTGTTTTTT.

V and J are TRBV18 and TRBJ2-1; tentatively, D is TRBD2 (6 bases). With 3 bases removed from V and 9 bases from J, the gap between germline ends came to 15 bases. The V gene's germline CDR1 is KGHSH and CDR2 LQKENI. The CDR3 extends over 14 amino acids. The CDR3 region has the DNA TGTGCCAGCTCACCTCCGACTAGTCGGGTTGAGCAGTTCTTC. It yields the protein CASSPPTSRVEQFF.

This clone was observed a few times. The genes are TRBV4-2 and TRBJ2-1; 9 positions agree with TRBD2. The CDR3 is 18 amino acids. CDR1 and CDR2 from the germline V gene are LGHNA and YNFKEQ. Losses at the gene ends were 0 bases for V and 4 bases for J; bases not matched to a gene: 10. For the CDR3, the DNA is TGTGCCAGCAGCCAAGATCCGGCTAGCGGGGTTATTTACAATGAGCAGTTCTTC. Translation gives CASSQDPASGVIYNEQFF.

The rearrangement links TRBV18 to TRBJ2-1; 9 positions agree with TRBD2. The CDR3 runs 15 residues. The junction had 3 bases not matched to a gene; V was cut back by 0 bases and J by 6 bases. The germline gives CDR1 KGHSH, CDR2 LQKENI. CDR3 sequence: CASSPPSGGLNEQFF. CDR3 coding DNA: TGTGCCAGCTCACCACCTAGCGGGGGCCTCAATGAGCAGTTCTTC.

The gene calls are TRBV5-6 and TRBJ1-6; 7 positions agree with TRBD1. Germline-derived CDR1 and CDR2 are SGHDT and YYEEEE. V lost 4 bases to trimming and J lost 9 bases; unmatched junction nucleotides: 4. CDR3 length: 13 amino acids. CDR3 sequence: CASSGQVGSPLHF. Written as DNA, the CDR3 is TGTGCCAGCAGCGGACAGGTTGGTTCACCCCTCCACTTT.

This chain links TRBV29-1 with TRBJ2-5, with D perhaps matching TRBD2 (6 bases). Trimming left V 8 bases short and J 4 bases short, with 14 bases between. This CDR3 comprises 12 residues. Germline V lookup: CDR1 SQVTM, CDR2 ANQGSEA. CDR3 sequence (DNA): TGCAGCCTTGTAGCGGCCGGAGAGACCCAGTACTTC. Translation gives CSLVAAGETQYF.

The rearrangement uses TRBV30 and TRBJ1-6, with TRBD1 as a possible D gene (6 bases). This CDR3 comprises 22 residues. Germline values: CDR1 GTSNPN, CDR2 SVGIG (reference sequence). V was shortened by 3 bases and J by 1 base, with 31 bases between the two germline ends. CDR3 in DNA: TGTGCCTGGAGAAAAAGGGGAGTGGACAGTTCAAAAAAAAGTTCCTATAATTCACCCCTCCACTTT. Residues: CAWRKRGVDSSKKSSYNSPLHF.

This rearrangement joins TRBV5-1 to TRBJ1-3; possible D gene TRBD1, 6 bases. The V gene's germline CDR1 is SGHRS and CDR2 YFSETQ. Trimming shortened V by 3 bases and J by 0 bases, and 10 bases separated the two germline ends. This CDR3 spans 15 amino acids. CDR3 protein: CASSSTGLSGNTIYF. The CDR3 nucleotides read TGCGCCAGCAGCTCAACAGGGCTCTCTGGAAACACCATATATTTT.

The chain couples TRBV5-1 to TRBJ2-5, with D perhaps matching TRBD2 (6 bases). Between the trimmed V and J ends, which lost 4 bases and 4 bases, there was a span of 20 bases. Germline V lookup: CDR1 SGHRS, CDR2 YFSETQ. The CDR3 sequence is 16 residues long. CDR3 nucleotides: TGCGCCAGCAGCCCGCGGAGGGGAGCCGAAGGAGAGACCCAGTACTTC. This encodes CASSPRRGAEGETQYF.

This clone was detected once. J is TRBJ1-5 and V is TRBV5-6, with 7 bases that match TRBD1. This CDR3 spans 14 amino acids. From germline, CDR1 is SGHDT and CDR2 YYEEEE. V was pared by 4 bases and J by 8 bases, with 9 bases of the junction left unmatched. The CDR3 region is CASSRGQVGEPQHF. CDR3 DNA: TGTGCCAGCAGCCGTGGACAGGTTGGAGAGCCCCAGCATTTT.

CDR3 DNA: TGTGCCAGCAGTTACTCGGGACTAGCGGGACGCAATGAGCAGTTCTTC. This encodes CASSYSGLAGRNEQFF. This chain links TRBV6-5 with TRBJ2-1; TRBD2 matches 13 bases. Germline V gene lookup returns CDR1 MNHEY and CDR2 SVGAGI. The CDR3 length is 16 residues. Trimming removed 0 bases from V and 6 bases from J; junction bases left unmatched: 2.

The chain is built from TRBV28 and TRBJ2-5, with D hard to call. V shed 4 bases and J shed 5 bases, with 14 bases lying between them. The CDR3 runs to 14 residues. Germline CDR1 is MDHEN and CDR2 is SYDVKM. The CDR3 DNA reads TGTGCCAGCAGTTCCCAGGCCTTGAAGGAGACCCAGTACTTC. It yields the protein CASSSQALKETQYF.

This chain links TRBV24-1 with TRBJ1-2, with TRBD1 identical over 10 bases. The length of the CDR3 is 17 residues. J gave up 7 bases and V 4 bases, and 14 bases lay outside the gene matches. CDR1 and CDR2 from the germline V gene are KGHDR and SFDVKD. The CDR3 DNA reads as TGTGCCACCAGTGACGCCTTAGGGGACAGGGGTAGTTCTGGCTACACCTTC. Translated, it gives CATSDALGDRGSSGYTF.

The V call is TRBV11-3, the J call TRBJ2-1; 9 positions agree with TRBD2. Losses at the gene ends were 2 bases for V and 0 bases for J; bases not matched to a gene: 2. This CDR3 contains 16 residues. Germline V lookup: CDR1 SGHNT, CDR2 YENEEA. In DNA form, the CDR3 reads TGTGCCAGCAGCTTATATAGCGGGAGCTCCTACAATGAGCAGTTCTTC. Its translation: CASSLYSGSSYNEQFF.

The rearrangement uses TRBV9 and TRBJ2-1; TRBD2 matches at 15 bases. Germline-derived CDR1 and CDR2 are SGDLS and YYNGEE. The V and J ends lost 0 bases and 4 bases, in that order; junction bases with no gene match: 2. The CDR3 consists of 17 residues. The CDR3 protein is CASSVGTSGRDYNEQFF. CDR3 coding DNA: TGTGCCAGCAGCGTAGGGACTAGCGGGAGGGATTACAATGAGCAGTTCTTC.

The chain uses TRBV9 and TRBJ2-5, with D possibly matching TRBD2 (5 bases). Germline-derived CDR1 and CDR2 are SGDLS and YYNGEE. Trimming pared 0 bases from V and 5 bases from J, leaving 14 bases between. The CDR3 totals 15 residues. CDR3 protein: CASSVGILGFETQYF. CDR3 coding DNA: TGTGCCAGCAGCGTAGGGATACTAGGGTTCGAGACCCAGTACTTC.